The clone carrying this T cell receptor (beta chain) was detected a few times. The library targeted TCRbeta and was prepared with unique molecular identifiers. A single record per CDR3 protein comes from TCRdb applying MiXCR to the PCR reads. The sample lists about 610,000 distinct CDR3 sequences; 10% to 13% were seen once. The sample originates from a study of T-cell reconstitution after alpha-beta-depleted transplantation in children. CDR3 length: 14 amino acids. Trimming removed 1 base from V and 5 bases from J; junction bases left unmatched: 1. CDR1 and CDR2 (germline): SEHNR, FQNEAQ (reference sequence).

The clonotype originates from a human donor who donated a stem cell graft to a child with acute myeloid leukemia. The V gene is TRBV7-9, the J gene TRBJ2-3, with 9 bases identical to TRBD1. The sample here was PBMCs from the stem cell graft donor, taken from the stem cell graft. CDR3 in amino acids: CASSLGTGEDTQYF. CDR3 DNA: TGTGCCAGCAGCTTAGGGACAGGGGAAGATACGCAGTATTTT.